This TCR beta chain is drawn from a study of radiotherapy plus CTLA-4 blockade in lung cancer. Study-level background: Disease control was achieved by around 30% of patients, and objective responses by 18%.

Germline V gene lookup returns CDR1 SGHVS and CDR2 FQNEAQ. The CDR3 covers 15 residues. After removal of 5 bases from V and 3 bases from J, the junction contained 6 bases not matched to a gene. Using immunoSEQ multiplex PCR, the repertoire was profiled, and TCRdb retains in-frame clones only, with some absent. The table records 90,000 to 150,000 clones, approximately 80% of them present only once. Only one count was recorded for this clone. The TCR sequence derives from a human donor with non-small cell lung cancer who had a partial response to radiotherapy plus ipilimumab. This chain connects TRBV7-8 to TRBJ1-4; TRBD1 agrees at 7 bases. The sample here was peripheral blood, taken from a patient treated with radiotherapy plus ipilimumab. The CDR3 spells CASSTRQGPNEKLFF. CDR3 in DNA: TGTGCCAGCAGCACCCGACAGGGCCCTAATGAAAAACTGTTTTTT.